This TCR beta chain was identified in a study of molecular identifiers for immune sequencing clone quantification. Each CDR3 protein is one row after TCRdb ran MiXCR on the PCR reads. The sample includes 65,000 or so distinct CDR3 sequences, roughly 20% of them seen just once. This CDR3 is 15 amino acids long. CDR1 is KGHDR, CDR2 SFDVKD, per germline. V gave up 4 bases and J gave up 2 bases, with 12 bases separating them. This clonotype was recorded many times. The chain joins TRBV24-1 to TRBJ2-3; D is unresolved. The sample comprised naive CD8+ T cells from blood, with Jurkat cell RNA spiked in. Subset described: FACS-sorted CD8+CD4-CCR7+CD45RA+ naive T cells. The TCR was taken from a human donor in good health. Some libraries in this study had Jurkat cell RNA spiked in. The DNA of the CDR3 is TGTGCCACCAGTGAAACTTGGGATTCCACAGATACGCAGTATTTT. Its protein product is CATSETWDSTDTQYF.